Described below is a single TCR beta chain sequence and its context. These data are taken from a study of blood T cell repertoires in COVID-19. The wider study: The United States, Italy and Spain provided the acute and convalescent COVID-19 samples. In each case, the material was cDNA or gDNA derived from T cells, B-cell-depleted T cells, or PBMCs.

Original handling: Estimation of nucleated cell counts relied on the amplification of reference gene primers. The method was immunoSEQ multiplex PCR; TCRdb's version includes in-frame clones alone and lacks a portion of them. Clone size and V and J calls were adopted from that table, with D and trimming inferred from the DNA. This table has about 80,000 clones, roughly 88% appearing once. Germline V gives CDR1 SGHRS, CDR2 YFSETQ. This CDR3 is 15 amino acids long. J gave up 5 bases and V 1 base, and 6 bases lay outside the gene matches. The sequence derives from a woman of 80 years or more with acute or convalescent COVID-19. What was sequenced was peripheral blood. The V call is TRBV5-1, the J call TRBJ2-1; 7 bases agree with TRBD2. CDR3 sequence: CASSLIAGAHNEQFF. CDR3 DNA: TGCGCCAGCAGCTTGATCGCGGGAGCTCACAATGAGCAGTTCTTC.